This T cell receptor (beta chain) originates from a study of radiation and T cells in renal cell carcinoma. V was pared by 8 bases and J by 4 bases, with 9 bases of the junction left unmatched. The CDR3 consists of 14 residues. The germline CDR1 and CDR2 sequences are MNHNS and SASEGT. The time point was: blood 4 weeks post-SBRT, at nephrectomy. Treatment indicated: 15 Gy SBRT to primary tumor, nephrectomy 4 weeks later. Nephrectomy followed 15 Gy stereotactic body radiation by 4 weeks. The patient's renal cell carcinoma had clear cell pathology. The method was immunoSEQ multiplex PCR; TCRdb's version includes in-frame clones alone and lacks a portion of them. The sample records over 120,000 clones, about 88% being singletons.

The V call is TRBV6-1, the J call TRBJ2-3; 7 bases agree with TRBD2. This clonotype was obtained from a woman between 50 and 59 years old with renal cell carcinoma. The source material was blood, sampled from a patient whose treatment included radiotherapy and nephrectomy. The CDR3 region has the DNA TGTGCCAGCGCCTATAGCGGGTCCGCAGATACGCAGTATTTT. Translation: CASAYSGSADTQYF.